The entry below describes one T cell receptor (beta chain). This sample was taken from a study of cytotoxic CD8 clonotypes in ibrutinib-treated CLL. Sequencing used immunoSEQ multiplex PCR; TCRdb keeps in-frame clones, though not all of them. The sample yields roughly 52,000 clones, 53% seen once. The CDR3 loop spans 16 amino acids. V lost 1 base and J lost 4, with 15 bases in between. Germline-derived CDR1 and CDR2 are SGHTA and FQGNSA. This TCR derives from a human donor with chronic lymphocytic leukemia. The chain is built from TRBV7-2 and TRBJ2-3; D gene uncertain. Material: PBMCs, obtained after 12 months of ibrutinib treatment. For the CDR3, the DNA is TGTGCCAGCAGCTTAGTTCCGGTCCTCCCGGCAGATACGCAGTATTTT. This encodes CASSLVPVLPADTQYF.